Listed below are T cell receptor beta chains from one sample, sequenced in a study of control samples from healthy donors and cancer patients. Sequencing was performed with immunoSEQ multiplex PCR; in TCRdb, only in-frame clones are kept and a portion is missing. Of about 160,000 clones in the sample, roughly 94% were seen once. The source material was PBMCs. These receptors all come from a man between 60 and 70 years old with colorectal cancer. CDR3s include the opening cysteine and the closing phenylalanine or tryptophan. The D gene is left open where the match is weak. Only some rows state a clone size, as once, few, many or a class for expanded clones.

cdr3_length	j_call	clone_size	v_call	d_call	cdr3_nt	cdr3_aa
13	TRBJ1-5	.	TRBV6-5	.	TGTGCCAGCAGTTACAAGGGGAATCAGCCCCAGCATTTT	CASSYKGNQPQHF
14	TRBJ1-1	.	TRBV28	TRBD1	TGTGCCAGCAGTTTTACAGGGGGGAACACTGAAGCTTTCTTT	CASSFTGGNTEAFF
14	TRBJ2-7	.	TRBV3-1/TRBV3-2	.	TGTGCCAGCAAACCGGGACGGAGCTCCTACGAGCAGTACTTC	CASKPGRSSYEQYF
15	TRBJ2-7	.	TRBV11-3	.	TGTGCCAGCAGCCCGGGCCGCGACAGGTTCTACGAGCAGTACTTC	CASSPGRDRFYEQYF
16	TRBJ1-6	.	TRBV3-1/TRBV3-2	.	TGTGCCAGCAGCCAAGTGGTGGGTATGCATAATTCACCCCTCCACTTT	CASSQVVGMHNSPLHF
15	TRBJ1-5	.	TRBV27	.	TGTGCCAGCAGTTTAGTCTGGGATAGCAATCAGCCCCAGCATTTT	CASSLVWDSNQPQHF
14	TRBJ1-5	.	TRBV9	.	TGTGCCAGCAGCGACCGGGACCGTGATCAGCCCCAGCATTTT	CASSDRDRDQPQHF
14	TRBJ1-1	.	TRBV4-1	.	TGCGCCAGCAGCCAATGGACCCTGAACACTGAAGCTTTCTTT	CASSQWTLNTEAFF
13	TRBJ1-1	.	TRBV9	.	TGTGCCAGCAGCGTAGGACTCGATAATGAAGCTTTCTTT	CASSVGLDNEAFF
12	TRBJ1-4	once	TRBV30	.	TGTGCCTCGGGGGCCCCTAATGAAAAACTGTTTTTT	CASGAPNEKLFF
12	TRBJ1-4	.	TRBV30	.	TGTGCCTTGGGGGGTACTAATGAAAAACTGTTTTTT	CALGGTNEKLFF
15	TRBJ2-2	.	TRBV24-1	TRBD1	TGTGCCACCAGTACAGGGACAGAGAACACCGGGGAGCTGTTTTTT	CATSTGTENTGELFF
15	TRBJ2-3	.	TRBV18	.	TGTGCCAGCTCACCAGCGGGGAGATCCTTAGATACGCAGTATTTT	CASSPAGRSLDTQYF
15	TRBJ2-5	.	TRBV9	TRBD2	TGTGCCAGCAGCCCGACGGGACTAGCGGTAGAGACCCAGTACTTC	CASSPTGLAVETQYF
16	TRBJ1-3	few	TRBV7-2	.	TGTGCCAGCAGCCTCAACCATGACAGAACTGGAAACACCATATATTTT	CASSLNHDRTGNTIYF
13	TRBJ1-2	.	TRBV5-1	.	TGCGCCAGCAGCTCCGAGGGGGGAAGTGGCTACACCTTC	CASSSEGGSGYTF
15	TRBJ1-3	once	TRBV3-1/TRBV3-2	.	TGTGCCAGCAGCCAACCTGGGACCCTCGGGGACACCATATATTTT	CASSQPGTLGDTIYF
15	TRBJ1-2	.	TRBV5-1	.	TGCGCCAGCAGCTTGGACCGGGGTGGCGGTAGTGGCTACACCTTC	CASSLDRGGGSGYTF
16	TRBJ2-5	.	TRBV9	TRBD2	TGTGCCAGCAGCACCCCGACTAGCGGGGGGCAAGAGACCCAGTACTTC	CASSTPTSGGQETQYF
15	TRBJ1-3	.	TRBV6-5	.	TGTGCCAGCACCAACGGAGCCAGCTCTGGAAACACCATATATTTT	CASTNGASSGNTIYF
15	TRBJ1-6	once	TRBV7-2	.	TGTGCCAGCAGCTTAAACACGGTGCAGGTGGCACCCCTCCACTTT	CASSLNTVQVAPLHF
16	TRBJ2-7	.	TRBV5-1	TRBD1	TGCGCCAGCAGCTTGGCCCCCGGGACAGGGTCCTACGAGCAGTACTTC	CASSLAPGTGSYEQYF
15	TRBJ1-6	.	TRBV20-1	.	TGCAGTGCTAGTACGCGAGGCAGGTCGAACTCACCCCTCCACTTT	CSASTRGRSNSPLHF
14	TRBJ1-1	.	TRBV10-3	.	TGTGCCACCAAGCCCGGGGCGGGGGACACTGAAGCTTTCTTT	CATKPGAGDTEAFF
15	TRBJ2-1	once	TRBV9	.	TGTGCCAGCAGCGTTTCGGCTAGGGAATTCAATGAGCAGTTCTTC	CASSVSAREFNEQFF
12	TRBJ2-2	.	TRBV19	.	TGTGCCAGTAGTATCGCGACCGGGGAGCTGTTTTTT	CASSIATGELFF
12	TRBJ2-7	.	TRBV19	TRBD1	TGTGCCAGTAGCGACAGGGCCTACGAGCAGTACTTC	CASSDRAYEQYF
14	TRBJ2-7	.	TRBV6-1	TRBD2	TGTGCCAGCAGTGAGCGGGGGGAAGTTTACGAGCAGTACTTC	CASSERGEVYEQYF
18	TRBJ2-6	.	TRBV5-4	TRBD1	TGTGCCAGCAGCCGAGCAGGACAGGGGGCCCCTGGGGCCAACGTCCTGACTTTC	CASSRAGQGAPGANVLTF
18	TRBJ2-3	once	TRBV21-1	.	TGTGCCAGCAGCAAAGTAAACCCTAGCGGGGGGGCCGGGGATACGCAGTATTTT	CASSKVNPSGGAGDTQYF
15	TRBJ2-1	.	TRBV7-9	TRBD2	TGTGCCAGCAGTCCTAGCGGGGGAACCTACAATGAGCAGTTCTTC	CASSPSGGTYNEQFF
15	TRBJ2-3	.	TRBV7-7	TRBD2	TGTGCCAGCAGCGTGGGACTAGCGGATACAGATACGCAGTATTTT	CASSVGLADTDTQYF
14	TRBJ1-2	.	TRBV2	TRBD1	TGTGCCAGCAGTGCGACAGGGGGTGGCTATGGCTACACCTTC	CASSATGGGYGYTF
15	TRBJ1-1	.	TRBV3-1/TRBV3-2	.	TGTGCCAGCAGCCAAGATTGGGGGAGTTGGACTGAAGCTTTCTTT	CASSQDWGSWTEAFF
14	TRBJ2-7	.	TRBV29-1	.	TGCAGCGCCAAACCCGGGACAAGATCTTACGAGCAGTACTTC	CSAKPGTRSYEQYF
15	TRBJ1-2	.	TRBV7-9	.	TGTGCCAGCAGCTTAAAGACAGTAGCTCTCTATGGCTACACCTTC	CASSLKTVALYGYTF
13	TRBJ2-3	.	TRBV6-6	.	TGTGCCAGCGGAGCCGCGAGCACAGATACGCAGTATTTT	CASGAASTDTQYF
16	TRBJ2-5	.	TRBV19	.	TGTGCCAGTAGTCGGGGGGACAGCACCTTTCGTGTGACCCAGTACTTC	CASSRGDSTFRVTQYF
16	TRBJ2-3	once	TRBV5-4	TRBD1	TGTGCCAGCAGCTTGGGTGGGACAGGACACACAGATACGCAGTATTTT	CASSLGGTGHTDTQYF
14	TRBJ1-2	once	TRBV3-1/TRBV3-2	.	TGTGCCAGCAGCCAAACAGGCAGGGGCTATGGCTACACCTTC	CASSQTGRGYGYTF
15	TRBJ2-2	.	TRBV7-9	.	TGTGCCAGCAGCTTAGAACAGGGTGGCACCGGGGAGCTGTTTTTT	CASSLEQGGTGELFF
15	TRBJ2-1	.	TRBV6-5	TRBD2	TGTGCCAGCAGCCCCGGGACTACTTCCTACAATGAGCAGTTCTTC	CASSPGTTSYNEQFF
12	TRBJ2-7	.	TRBV3-1/TRBV3-2	.	TGTGCCAGCAGCCAAGAAAGTTACGAGCAGTACTTC	CASSQESYEQYF
15	TRBJ1-2	once	TRBV4-2	.	TGTGCCAGCAGCCAACTAACGGCCCAATCATATGGCTACACCTTC	CASSQLTAQSYGYTF
16	TRBJ2-7	.	TRBV5-1	TRBD2	TGCGCCAGCAGCACGCCCGGGACTAGTCTCAGCTACGAGCAGTACTTC	CASSTPGTSLSYEQYF
13	TRBJ1-2	.	TRBV7-2	TRBD1	TGTGCCAGCAGCTTGGAGGGGGCGAGAGGCTACACCTTC	CASSLEGARGYTF
13	TRBJ1-1	.	TRBV6-2/TRBV6-3	TRBD1	TGTGCCAGCAGTGGACAGGGGAACACTGAAGCTTTCTTT	CASSGQGNTEAFF
14	TRBJ1-2	once	TRBV5-1	.	TGCGCCAGCAGCATGACCTCCGGGAGCTATGGCTACACCTTC	CASSMTSGSYGYTF
12	TRBJ1-5	.	TRBV6-5	.	TGTGCCAGCACTCAAAAGGGCGGGGCCCAGCATTTT	CASTQKGGAQHF
12	TRBJ1-5	.	TRBV10-2	.	TGCGCCAGCAGTGATTCTGGTCAGCCCCAGCATTTT	CASSDSGQPQHF
15	TRBJ1-4	.	TRBV5-1	TRBD1	TGCGCCAGCAGCTTGGGACAGGGGGCTGGTGAAAAACTGTTTTTT	CASSLGQGAGEKLFF